These 13 T cell receptor beta chains originate from one sample sequenced in a study of T cell responses to AZD1222 COVID-19 vaccine (dated by TCRdb to the early 2020s). Read against the paper, the sample's time point label means: baseline before first vaccination. The library came from the immunoSEQ multiplex PCR assay. Drawn from immuneACCESS, this table holds only the in-frame rearrangements with V and J called that TCRdb kept. Clones are partly lost; checked studies trace under half to an unresolved V gene and leave the rest unexplained. The sample yields 100,000 or so clones; about 89% were counted once. Jointly, the top ten make up around 3.5% of the sample. Sample: peripheral blood, taken on day 0 of AZD1222 vaccination. The source of these receptors is an adult in good health.

The rearrangement uses TRBV5-8 and TRBJ2-5, with D unresolved. The germline V gene encodes CDR1 SGHTS and CDR2 YDEGEE. This CDR3 contains 12 residues. Trimming took 4 bases from V and 5 from J, leaving 9 bases between them. The chain's CDR3 is CASSLIYETQYF. The DNA for the CDR3 is TGTGCCAGCAGCCTGATTTACGAGACCCAGTACTTC.

In DNA, the CDR3 is TGTGCCAGCAGCTCCTCCAGGACCGCCTCCTACGAGCAGTACTTC. It specifies CASSSSRTASYEQYF. The J gene is TRBJ2-7, the V gene TRBV9; D unclear. The CDR3 runs to 15 residues. V was shortened by 4 bases and J by 0 bases, with 14 bases between the two germline ends. Germline V CDR1 and CDR2: SGDLS, YYNGEE.

The V and J genes are TRBV5-6 and TRBJ2-2; D ambiguous. The CDR3 sequence is 16 residues long. From germline, CDR1 is SGHDT and CDR2 YYEEEE. Trimming left V 4 bases short and J 0 bases short, with 13 bases between. DNA of the CDR3: TGTGCCAGCAGCCTCCTGCGGAATGCGAACACCGGGGAGCTGTTTTTT. Translated, it gives CASSLLRNANTGELFF.

The DNA for the CDR3 is TGTGCCACCAGTGAGGGGGGGCCCTCCTACGAGCAGTACTTC. Translated, it gives CATSEGGPSYEQYF. The chain recombines TRBV19 with TRBJ2-7; weak D call: TRBD2 (7 bases). The germline V and J ends were trimmed by 10 bases and 0 bases, with 16 bases remaining between them. This CDR3 has 14 amino acids. Germline assignment: CDR1 LNHDA and CDR2 SQIVND (reference sequence).

This clone appeared once. J is TRBJ1-3 and V is TRBV5-4; D unresolved. The CDR3 length is 15 residues. Germline V lookup: CDR1 SGHNT, CDR2 YYREEE (reference sequence). Trimming left V 4 bases short and J 2 bases short, with 13 bases between. This CDR3 reads CASSLSAGTGNTIYF. For the CDR3, the DNA is TGTGCCAGCAGCCTCAGCGCGGGGACTGGAAACACCATATATTTT.

This clone has only a few counts. Other DNA sequences in this specimen translate into the identical CDR3. The chain carries TRBV18 and TRBJ1-2, with 8 bases fitting TRBD1. The CDR3 spans 14 residues. Trimming took 3 bases from V and 1 from J; bases not matched to a gene: 1. Germline assignment: CDR1 KGHSH and CDR2 LQKENI. CDR3 bases: TGTGCCAGCTCACCCGACAGGGGTAACTATGGCTACACCTTC. This codes for CASSPDRGNYGYTF.

The chain carries TRBV28 and TRBJ1-3; D remains unclear. This CDR3 is built from 15 residues. Germline assignment: CDR1 MDHEN and CDR2 SYDVKM. The V end was cut by 5 bases, the J end by 2 bases, with 13 bases between. CDR3 sequence (DNA): TGTGCCAGCAGTCCGATAGGGCTGGCTGGAAACACCATATATTTT. It encodes CASSPIGLAGNTIYF.

The J gene is TRBJ2-3, the V gene TRBV2, with D perhaps TRBD1 or TRBD2 (6 bases each). CDR1 is SNHLY and CDR2 is FYNNEI in the germline V gene. The V end lost 4 bases, the J end lost 4 bases, and 15 bases lay between the germline ends. The CDR3 runs to 15 residues. The CDR3 is CASSVGGGPADTQYF. The CDR3 nucleotides are TGTGCCAGCAGTGTTGGAGGGGGGCCAGCAGATACGCAGTATTTT.

The CDR3 protein is CASSSAQGSGYTF. The CDR3 DNA reads as TGTGCCAGCAGCTCCGCTCAGGGTAGTGGCTACACCTTC. The chain combines TRBV7-2 with TRBJ1-2; the D gene is possibly TRBD1 (5 bases). Germline CDR1 is SGHTA and CDR2 is FQGNSA. Trimming removed 4 bases at V and 7 bases at J, with 13 bases between. The CDR3 runs 13 residues.

The chain is built from TRBV28 and TRBJ1-6; 9 nucleotides line up with TRBD1. V shed 3 bases and J 10 bases; nucleotides not matched to a gene: 19. Germline V CDR1 and CDR2: MDHEN, SYDVKM. The CDR3 extends over 19 amino acids. The DNA of the CDR3 is TGTGCCAGCAGTTTCGCTGCCGGGACAGGGCTTTTGGTAAACTCACCCCTCCACTTT. It yields the protein CASSFAAGTGLLVNSPLHF. Drawing the rest from reference TRBV28 and TRBJ1-6, the complete variable domain is DVKVTQSSRYLVKRTGEKVFLECVQDMDHENMFWYRQDPGLGLRLIYFSYDVKMKEKGDIPEGYSVSREKKERFSLILESASTNQTSMYLCASSFAAGTGLLVNSPLHFGNGTRLTVT.

V and J are TRBV27 and TRBJ2-7; TRBD2 matches at 7 bases. CDR1 is MNHEY, CDR2 SMNVEV, per germline (reference sequence). The CDR3 spans 13 residues. The trim removed 6 bases at V and 2 bases at J, leaving 4 bases unmatched. CDR3 sequence (DNA): TGTGCCAGCAGAGCGGGGATGCCCTACGAGCAGTACTTC. It codes for CASRAGMPYEQYF.

The J gene is TRBJ1-1, the V gene TRBV5-1; 9 bases agree with TRBD1. V trimming: 4 bases; J trimming: 1 base; junction bases outside the gene matches: 5. The CDR3 has 15 amino acids. Germline V gene sequence: CDR1 SGHRS, CDR2 YFSETQ. CDR3 residues: CASSTQGAGNTEAFF. The CDR3 DNA is TGCGCCAGCAGCACACAGGGGGCGGGGAACACTGAAGCTTTCTTT.

The CDR3 DNA sequence: TGCGCCAGCAGCGCCAGCCGTCAGGGTAACTATGGCTACACCTTC. This encodes CASSASRQGNYGYTF. This chain links TRBV5-1 with TRBJ1-2, with TRBD1 as a possible D gene (5 bases). Trimming shortened V by 4 bases and J by 1 base, and 14 bases separated the two germline ends. The length of the CDR3 is 15 residues. Germline CDR1 and CDR2: SGHRS and YFSETQ.